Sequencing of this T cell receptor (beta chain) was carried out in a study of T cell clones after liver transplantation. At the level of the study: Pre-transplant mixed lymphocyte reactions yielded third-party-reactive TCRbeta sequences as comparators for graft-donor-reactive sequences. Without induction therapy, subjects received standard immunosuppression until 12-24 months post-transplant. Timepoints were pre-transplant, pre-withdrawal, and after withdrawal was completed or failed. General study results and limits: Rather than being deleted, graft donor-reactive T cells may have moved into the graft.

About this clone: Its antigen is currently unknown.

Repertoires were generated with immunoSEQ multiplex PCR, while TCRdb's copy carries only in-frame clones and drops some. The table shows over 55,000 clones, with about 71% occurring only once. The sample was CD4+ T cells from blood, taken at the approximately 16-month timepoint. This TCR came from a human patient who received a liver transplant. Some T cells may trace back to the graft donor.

In DNA, the CDR3 is TGTGCCAGCAGTGAAGCGATGGCCACCAAAGCTTTCTTT. Its translation is CASSEAMATKAFF. The V and J genes are TRBV2 and TRBJ1-1; D unresolved. The CDR3 has 13 residues. The germline V and J ends were trimmed by 0 bases and 9 bases, with 11 bases remaining between them. From germline, CDR1 is SNHLY and CDR2 FYNNEI.